Listed below are T cell receptor beta chains from one sample, sequenced in a study of T cells expressing NK-cell markers. Using the 5' RACE reads, TCRdb records one entry per CDR3 protein without DNA. Its table records under 200,000 distinct CDR3 sequences. The material sequenced was blood T cells: a sorted CD56 or NKG2C T cell subset, CD4+ or CD8+ T cells, or bulk PBMC T cells (not recorded which). These receptor sequences come from a woman aged 18-69 years in good health. Both conserved end residues are part of each CDR3. Expanded clones get a size class; other rows say once, few or many, or leave the size out.

V	J	size	CDR3
TRBV18	TRBJ1-1	.	CASSPTPLSTEAFF
TRBV20-1	TRBJ2-5	.	CSAWDHQQTQYF
TRBV20-1	TRBJ2-7	.	CSASFASGREQYF
TRBV27	TRBJ1-5	.	CASSQKTSEPQHF
TRBV6-5	TRBJ1-2	.	CASRQGNYGYTF
TRBV3-1	TRBJ2-7	.	CASSQATGSYEQYF
TRBV15	TRBJ2-1	.	CATRTRTGNNEQFF
TRBV7-2	TRBJ1-5	.	CASSLEGLDQPQHF
TRBV29-1	TRBJ2-7	.	CSVPKDARGYEQYF
TRBV6-1	TRBJ1-6	.	CASSELETFYNSPLHF
TRBV5-4	TRBJ2-1	.	CASSPDSHNEQFF
TRBV11-2	TRBJ2-1	.	CASSRWTGSPLGEQFF
TRBV9	TRBJ1-1	.	CASSVEGFEAFF
TRBV6-5	TRBJ2-1	.	CASSHGVAGAGEQFF
TRBV27	TRBJ1-1	.	CASRQTTANTEAFF
TRBV4-1	TRBJ2-7	.	CASSQAPGLANYEQYF
TRBV7-6	TRBJ2-3	.	CASTQRTSDTQYF
TRBV29-1	TRBJ2-5	.	CSVELGQGEKETQYF
TRBV7-2	TRBJ2-3	.	CASSFRGRLSGTDTQYF
TRBV10-3	TRBJ2-7	.	CAISETVGAGEQYF
TRBV12-3/TRBV12-4	TRBJ2-7	.	CASSQRGWGHEQYF
TRBV11-3	TRBJ2-5	.	CASSLGGMGGDETQYF
TRBV12-3/TRBV12-4	TRBJ1-3	.	CASSLVQGVGGNTIYF
TRBV3-1	TRBJ2-2	.	CASSQVGGVTGELFF
TRBV20-1	TRBJ1-6	.	CSSTVGYNSPLHF
TRBV12-3/TRBV12-4	TRBJ2-5	medium-sized	CASSRTTGDQYF
TRBV2	TRBJ2-3	.	CASRRLEITDTQYF
TRBV5-1	TRBJ2-5	.	CASSSGGLWQETQYF
TRBV5-1	TRBJ2-3	.	CASSLKGPNGDTQYF
TRBV4-1	TRBJ1-2	.	CASSQPRTGVNYGYTF
TRBV28	TRBJ1-1	.	CASSLTGPVEAFF
TRBV20-1	TRBJ2-1	.	CSARRRDEQFF
TRBV9	TRBJ2-3	.	CASSTPGPGGTDTQYF
TRBV20-1	TRBJ2-3	.	CSARDSGSDTQYF
TRBV29-1	TRBJ2-1	.	CSVSWGEGGFF
TRBV5-1	TRBJ2-5	.	CASSPALSQETQYF
TRBV29-1	TRBJ1-5	.	CSVGGVRSGAQHF
TRBV12-3/TRBV12-4	TRBJ2-3	.	CASSPRDSRVTQYF
TRBV29-1	TRBJ2-7	.	CSVVLAGAYEQYF